These 26 T cell receptor beta chains were all obtained from the same sample, sequenced in a study of blood T cell repertoires in COVID-19. Sequencing used immunoSEQ multiplex PCR; TCRdb keeps in-frame clones, though not all of them. The data contain around 210,000 clones, under 85% of them singletons. The sequenced sample consisted of peripheral blood. The origin of the receptors is a woman aged 80 or older with COVID-19, enrolled during active disease.

Remarks on this clone: Other DNA sequences in this specimen translate into the identical CDR3. This rearrangement joins TRBV3-1 (or the pseudogene TRBV3-2) to TRBJ1-1; no firm D call. In germline, CDR1 is LGHDT, CDR2 YNNKEL (reference sequence). The V and J ends lost 1 base and 10 bases respectively, with 7 bases between them. The CDR3 extends over 11 amino acids. In DNA form, the CDR3 reads TGTGCCAGCAGCCAAGGGGCAGGAGCTTTCTTT. Protein: CASSQGAGAFF.

V gene TRBV5-6 combines with J gene TRBJ2-2; 9 positions match TRBD2. The germline V gene has CDR1 SGHDT and CDR2 YYEEEE. V was clipped by 0 bases and J by 7 bases; unmatched bases: 4. The CDR3 covers 15 residues. The CDR3 here is CASSLAGTSIGELFF. The CDR3 region has the DNA TGTGCCAGCAGCTTGGCCGGGACTAGCATCGGGGAGCTGTTTTTT.

The chain combines TRBV5-1 with TRBJ2-7; 12 bases fit TRBD1. CDR3 length: 16 residues. CDR1 and CDR2 (germline): SGHRS, YFSETQ. The J segment lost 7 bases and the V segment lost 2 bases, leaving 10 bases of the junction unmatched. CDR3 protein: CASSLQPGQGADEQYF. The CDR3 nucleotides read TGCGCCAGCAGCTTACAGCCGGGACAGGGGGCGGATGAGCAGTACTTC.

The J gene is TRBJ2-7, the V gene TRBV28; D is possibly TRBD1 (6 bases). Germline V gene lookup returns CDR1 MDHEN and CDR2 SYDVKM. Deletions cut 6 bases from V and 4 bases from J, with 16 bases between. This CDR3 is built from 14 residues. CDR3 nucleotides: TGTGCCAGCAGCCGCGCGGACAGACAATACGAGCAGTACTTC. It encodes CASSRADRQYEQYF.

The chain uses TRBV3-1 (or the pseudogene TRBV3-2) and TRBJ1-3; 8 nucleotides match TRBD1. This CDR3 has 16 amino acids. The J segment lost 4 bases and the V segment lost 2 bases, leaving 7 bases of the junction unmatched. Germline V gene lookup returns CDR1 LGHDT and CDR2 YNNKEL (reference sequence). The CDR3, as DNA: TGTGCCAGCAGCCAACCTACTGGGACAGGCGGAAACACCATATATTTT. This gives the protein CASSQPTGTGGNTIYF.

This clone was observed a few times. This chain links TRBV4-1 with TRBJ1-5, with D maybe TRBD1 (5 bases). The germline CDR1 and CDR2 sequences are MGHRA and YSYEKL. The ends were cut back, 0 bases at V and 4 bases at J, with 16 bases in the middle. The CDR3 spans 17 residues. The CDR3 bases are TGCGCCAGCAGCCAAGAGGCGGGGCGGATCGGAAATCAGCCCCAGCATTTT. It is translated as CASSQEAGRIGNQPQHF.

This rearrangement joins TRBV19 to TRBJ1-2; 8 nucleotides match TRBD1. J was trimmed by 3 bases and V by 7 bases; bases with no gene match: 16. This CDR3 is 17 amino acids long. Germline V gene lookup returns CDR1 LNHDA and CDR2 SQIVND (reference sequence). CDR3 residues: CASTSPTGARPYYGYTF. As DNA, the CDR3 is TGTGCCAGTACCAGCCCGACAGGGGCCAGACCCTACTATGGCTACACCTTC.

As DNA, the CDR3 is TGCAGCGGGGGTAATCAAGAGACCCAGTACTTC. This codes for CSGGNQETQYF. The chain joins TRBV29-1 to TRBJ2-5; D gene ambiguous. Trimming took 7 bases from V and 2 from J, leaving 8 bases between them. Germline CDR1 SQVTM, CDR2 ANQGSEA. The length of the CDR3 is 11 residues.

The chain links TRBV2 to TRBJ1-1, with 8 bases fitting TRBD1. The trim removed 4 bases at V and 5 bases at J, leaving 9 bases unmatched. This CDR3 is built from 15 residues. Germline values: CDR1 SNHLY, CDR2 FYNNEI. The CDR3 coding sequence is TGTGCCAGCAGTGCCCGGACAGGGAGTGGGACTGAAGCTTTCTTT. This encodes CASSARTGSGTEAFF. Supplemented by reference TRBV2 and TRBJ1-1, the full variable domain reads EPEVTQTPSHQVTQMGQEVILRCVPISNHLYFYWYRQILGQKVEFLVSFYNNEISEKSEIFDDQFSVERPDGSNFTLKIRSTKLEDSAMYFCASSARTGSGTEAFFGQGTRLTVV.

This clone was counted a single time. This chain uses TRBV14 with TRBJ1-2; TRBD1 might be the D (5 bases). V dropped 1 base and J dropped 8 bases, with 8 bases sitting between them. The V gene's germline CDR1 is SGHDN and CDR2 FVKESK. The CDR3 loop spans 12 amino acids. The CDR3 protein is CASSQAGGGYTF. In nucleotides, the CDR3 is TGTGCCAGCAGCCAAGCCGGGGGAGGCTACACCTTC. Complete variable domain (other parts from reference TRBV14 and TRBJ1-2): EAGVTQFPSHSVIEKGQTVTLRCDPISGHDNLYWYRRVMGKEIKFLLHFVKESKQDESGMPNNRFLAERTGGTYSTLKVQPAELEDSGVYFCASSQAGGGYTFGSGTRLTVV.

The chain couples TRBV6-1 to TRBJ2-7, with 9 bases identical to TRBD1. J lost 5 bases, V lost 4 bases, and 12 bases had no gene match. Germline V lookup: CDR1 MNHNS, CDR2 SASEGT. The CDR3 is 16 amino acids. The CDR3 reads CASSVNRGQGSNEQYF. In DNA, the CDR3 is TGTGCCAGCAGTGTCAATAGGGGACAGGGATCTAACGAGCAGTACTTC.

As for this clone: The germline gene is not matched at one end of the junction; a read error may be the cause. V and J are TRBV6-5 and TRBJ2-4; D is perhaps TRBD2 (6 bases). The CDR3 covers 12 residues. Germline CDR1 and CDR2: MNHEY and SVGAGI. Here the CDR3 DNA reads TGTGCCAGCAGTTCCCCAGGAGGGATTCCGTACTTC. It specifies CASSSPGGIPYF.

This chain joins TRBV29-1 and TRBJ1-2; D may be TRBD1 (6 bases). Germline V gene lookup returns CDR1 SQVTM and CDR2 ANQGSEA. V was cut by 7 bases and J by 8 bases, with 14 bases left in between. This CDR3 contains 11 residues. In nucleotides, the CDR3 is TGCAGCGCTGGACAGAGAGAAGGCTACACCTTC. Amino acids: CSAGQREGYTF.

V gene TRBV5-1 combines with J gene TRBJ1-1, with 7 bases identical to TRBD1. The germline V gene has CDR1 SGHRS and CDR2 YFSETQ. V shed 4 bases and J 6 bases; nucleotides not matched to a gene: 3. The CDR3 loop spans 12 amino acids. The CDR3 bases are TGCGCCAGCAGCCGCGACAGGGCTGAAGCTTTCTTT. Translated: CASSRDRAEAFF.

V is TRBV9 and J is TRBJ1-3; 7 nucleotides agree with TRBD1. The germline CDR1 and CDR2 sequences are SGDLS and YYNGEE. Trimming took 4 bases from V and 2 from J; bases not matched to a gene: 3. This CDR3 comprises 14 residues. CDR3 in DNA: TGTGCCAGCAGCAACGGACAGGCTGGAAACACCATATATTTT. Residues: CASSNGQAGNTIYF.

V and J are TRBV20-1 and TRBJ1-1; 7 nucleotides align to TRBD1. The CDR3 is 11 amino acids. Losses at the gene ends were 6 bases for V and 6 bases for J; bases not matched to a gene: 4. From germline, CDR1 is DFQATT and CDR2 SNEGSKA (reference sequence). CDR3 in DNA: TGCAGTGCCCACAGGGGTCCTGAAGCTTTCTTT. As protein: CSAHRGPEAFF.

About this clone: This CDR3 is also generated by other DNA sequences in the sample. The chain is built from TRBV6-5 and TRBJ1-5, with D uncertain. CDR3 size: 14 residues. Trimming stripped 5 bases from V and 1 base from J, with 9 bases between. Germline V CDR1 and CDR2: MNHEY, SVGAGI. CDR3 in amino acids: CASSRGWSNQPQHF. As DNA, the CDR3 is TGTGCCAGCAGTCGAGGATGGAGCAATCAGCCCCAGCATTTT.

The chain recombines TRBV18 with TRBJ2-3, with 8 bases fitting TRBD2. The CDR3 has 16 residues. CDR1 and CDR2 (germline): KGHSH, LQKENI. After removal of 5 bases from V and 0 bases from J, the junction contained 7 bases not matched to a gene. CDR3: CASSWAGGTSTDTQYF. The CDR3 coding sequence is TGTGCCAGCTCATGGGCGGGAGGAACTAGCACAGATACGCAGTATTTT.

This chain uses TRBV18 with TRBJ2-7, with a possible D match to TRBD2 (7 bases). V was shortened by 3 bases and J by 4 bases, with 19 bases between the two germline ends. This CDR3 has 16 amino acids. The germline V gene encodes CDR1 KGHSH and CDR2 LQKENI. The CDR3 spells CASSPSGAGAKYEQYF. CDR3 DNA: TGTGCCAGCTCACCGAGCGGGGCGGGGGCCAAATACGAGCAGTACTTC.

The CDR3 region is CASSFGTEAFF. The CDR3 DNA follows: TGCGCCAGCAGCTTCGGCACTGAAGCTTTCTTT. The V gene is TRBV5-1, the J gene TRBJ1-1; D uncertain. Trimming pared 2 bases from V and 4 bases from J, leaving 3 bases between. The germline V gene has CDR1 SGHRS and CDR2 YFSETQ. The CDR3 consists of 11 residues.

The J gene is TRBJ1-2, the V gene TRBV12-3 or TRBV12-4; D unresolved. This CDR3 has 13 amino acids. Trimming stripped 3 bases from V and 4 bases from J, with 9 bases between. Here the CDR3 reads CASSFGSLYGYTF. In nucleotides, the CDR3 is TGTGCCAGCAGTTTCGGTTCCCTCTATGGCTACACCTTC.

The chain carries TRBV6-5 and TRBJ1-3, with D tentatively TRBD1 (6 bases). CDR3 size: 15 residues. Trimming removed 6 bases at V and 0 bases at J, with 12 bases between. Germline V CDR1 and CDR2: MNHEY, SVGAGI. CDR3 amino acids: CASRDTGSSGNTIYF. The CDR3 nucleotides are TGTGCCAGCAGAGACACAGGGAGCTCTGGAAACACCATATATTTT.

The V gene is TRBV9, the J gene TRBJ1-6; D gene uncertain. Deletions cut 1 base from V and 8 bases from J, with 7 bases between. Germline lookup yields CDR1 SGDLS and CDR2 YYNGEE. The CDR3 totals 13 residues. CDR3 sequence reads: CASSVRRDSPLHF. CDR3 nucleotides: TGTGCCAGCAGCGTACGGAGGGATTCACCCCTCCACTTT.

The chain combines TRBV28 with TRBJ2-1; a weak D match, TRBD2 (5 bases). Germline V lookup: CDR1 MDHEN, CDR2 SYDVKM. V shed 5 bases and J shed 2 bases, with 19 bases lying between them. CDR3 size: 17 residues. CDR3 sequence reads: CASSRPRGSAAYNEQFF. The DNA of the CDR3 is TGTGCCAGCAGTCGACCCCGGGGTAGTGCCGCCTACAATGAGCAGTTCTTC. Drawing the rest from reference TRBV28 and TRBJ2-1, the complete variable domain is DVKVTQSSRYLVKRTGEKVFLECVQDMDHENMFWYRQDPGLGLRLIYFSYDVKMKEKGDIPEGYSVSREKKERFSLILESASTNQTSMYLCASSRPRGSAAYNEQFFGPGTRLTVL.

The chain combines TRBV5-4 with TRBJ2-7, with 7 bases lining up with TRBD2. V lost 0 bases to trimming and J lost 1 base; unmatched junction nucleotides: 7. Germline lookup yields CDR1 SGHNT and CDR2 YYREEE (reference sequence). This CDR3 is built from 16 residues. CDR3 bases: TGTGCCAGCAGCTTGGGGCTAACGGGGGGTTCCTACGAGCAGTACTTC. As protein: CASSLGLTGGSYEQYF.

The gene calls are TRBV27 and TRBJ1-2; D gene unclear. Germline CDR1 reads MNHEY; CDR2 reads SMNVEV (reference sequence). The V and J ends lost 4 bases and 6 bases respectively, with 18 bases between them. This CDR3 comprises 15 residues. CDR3 sequence: CASSSPREPFHGYTF. CDR3 bases: TGTGCCAGCAGTTCCCCCCGGGAGCCATTCCATGGCTACACCTTC.